This T cell receptor beta chain was captured by sequencing in a study of T cells after yellow fever vaccination. Background on the study: It was SMART-Seq v4 Ultra Low Input that prepared the fractions with low cell numbers.

TCRdb passed the 5' RACE reads through MiXCR, listing each CDR3 protein once. In the table there are tens of thousands of distinct CDR3 sequences, approximately 7.5% of which are singletons. This clonotype was detected a few times. The antigen is unknown. Study findings and constraints: Post-booster reappearance was seen for most primary-vaccination clones (about 96% CD4, 75% to 90% CD8). Abundant clonotypes from the bulk population could contaminate FACS-sorted repertoires.

Trimming took 5 bases from V and 0 from J; bases not matched to a gene: 6. The germline V gene has CDR1 MNHEY and CDR2 SMNVEV (reference sequence). The CDR3 covers 17 residues. This sample comprised CD8+ T cells sorted from PBMCs, obtained on the day of the yellow fever booster vaccination. The clonotype comes from a man younger than 40 who received the YFV17D yellow fever vaccine. This chain joins TRBV27 and TRBJ2-3; 12 nucleotides line up with TRBD2. In DNA, the CDR3 is TGTGCCAGCAGTCGTCTAGCGGGAGGGCCAAGCACAGATACGCAGTATTTT. Its protein product is CASSRLAGGPSTDTQYF.